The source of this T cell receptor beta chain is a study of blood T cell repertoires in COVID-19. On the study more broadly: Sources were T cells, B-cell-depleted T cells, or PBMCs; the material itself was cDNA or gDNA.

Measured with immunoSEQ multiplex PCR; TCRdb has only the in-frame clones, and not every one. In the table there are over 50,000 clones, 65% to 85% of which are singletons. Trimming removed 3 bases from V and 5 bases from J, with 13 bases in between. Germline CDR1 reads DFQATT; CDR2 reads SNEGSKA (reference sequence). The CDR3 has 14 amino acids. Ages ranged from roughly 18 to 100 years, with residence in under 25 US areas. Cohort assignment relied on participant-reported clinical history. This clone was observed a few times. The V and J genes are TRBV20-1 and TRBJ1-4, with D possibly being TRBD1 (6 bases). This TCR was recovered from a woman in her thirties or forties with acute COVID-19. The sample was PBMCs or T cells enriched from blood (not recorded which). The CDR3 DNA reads TGCAGTGCTAGTTTAAGGGGGATGAATGAAAAACTGTTTTTT. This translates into CSASLRGMNEKLFF.